The rows below give T cell receptor beta chains drawn from one sample of a study of shared clonotypes between healthy human individuals. Clones were read by immunoSEQ multiplex PCR, and TCRdb kept only the in-frame ones, dropping some. The sample includes roughly 2.5 million clones, more than 80% of them seen just once. Sequenced: naive CD4+ T cells sorted from blood. The source of these receptors is a man between 18 and 29 years old in good health. CDR3s include the opening cysteine and the closing phenylalanine or tryptophan. A D gene is named only where the DNA matches it firmly. Clone sizes are given selectively: once, few, many, or a class where the clone is expanded.

TRBJ2-3	TRBD1	NA	TRBV5-1	TGCGCCAGCAGCTTGGTAGGGGACAGGGGCACAGATACGCAGTATTTT	CASSLVGDRGTDTQYF
TRBJ1-5	NA	NA	TRBV4-3	TGCGCCAGCAGCCAAGTCGCCAGTCAGCCCCAGCATTTT	CASSQVASQPQHF
TRBJ1-6	NA	NA	TRBV28	TGTGCCAGCAGTTTTCGTAAGTCACCCCTCCACTTT	CASSFRKSPLHF
TRBJ2-6	TRBD2	NA	TRBV2	TGTGCCAGCAGGGGGACTACTGGGGGCTCTGGGGCCAACGTCCTGACTTTC	CASRGTTGGSGANVLTF
TRBJ2-3	TRBD2	once	TRBV7-9	TGTGCCAGCAGCCCAATCCGGGACTATCGCACAGATACGCAGTATTTT	CASSPIRDYRTDTQYF
TRBJ2-7	NA	NA	TRBV5-4	TGTGCCAGCAGCTTGGAAGGACAGAGATCCTACGAGCAGTACTTC	CASSLEGQRSYEQYF
TRBJ2-3	NA	NA	TRBV5-1	TGCGCCAGCAGCTTGGGACGGGATACGCAGTATTTT	CASSLGRDTQYF
TRBJ2-3	NA	NA	TRBV7-9	TGTGCCAGCAGCCGCCTAGAGTTTAGCACAGATACGCAGTATTTT	CASSRLEFSTDTQYF
TRBJ2-7	NA	NA	TRBV30	TGTGCCTGGAGTGTACTAGGGCAGTTCGACGAGCAGTACTTC	CAWSVLGQFDEQYF
TRBJ2-2	NA	NA	TRBV5-4	TGTGCCAGCAGCTTGCAAAAAACGGGACCCTCCGGGGAGCTGTTTTTT	CASSLQKTGPSGELFF
TRBJ1-6	TRBD1	NA	TRBV18	TGTGCCAGCTCACCACAGGGGGCGCTTAATTCACCCCTCCACTTT	CASSPQGALNSPLHF
TRBJ1-4	NA	NA	TRBV5-1	TGCGCCAGCAGCCCGACGGACAGCCGTAATGAAAAACTGTTTTTT	CASSPTDSRNEKLFF
TRBJ2-7	TRBD1	NA	TRBV6-1	TGTGCCAGCCCCCCCGTGGCAGGGGGAAACGAGCAGTACTTC	CASPPVAGGNEQYF
TRBJ1-2	TRBD1	NA	TRBV30	TGTGCCTGGACAGATCGGACAGGCGCTAACTATGGCTACACCTTC	CAWTDRTGANYGYTF
TRBJ2-2	NA	once	TRBV7-2	TGTGCCAGCAGCTTATCTCAAGTCCCCTCCCGCACCGGGGAGCTGTTTTTT	CASSLSQVPSRTGELFF
TRBJ2-5	TRBD1	NA	TRBV6-1	TGTGCCAGCAGTGAAAGGGGACAGGGGTTGCCCCAGTACTTC	CASSERGQGLPQYF
TRBJ2-1	TRBD1	NA	TRBV18	TGTGCCAGCTCACCAGGGACAGAAATGGAGCAGTTCTTC	CASSPGTEMEQFF
TRBJ1-6	NA	few	TRBV2	TGTGCCAGCAGTCCCACAGGGTCGGGGTCACCCCTCCACTTT	CASSPTGSGSPLHF
TRBJ2-3	NA	NA	TRBV6-6	TGTGCCAGCAGTCCAGTCACAGATACGCAGTATTTT	CASSPVTDTQYF
TRBJ2-7	NA	NA	TRBV4-1	TGCGCCAGCAGCCGGGATTCCTCCGTTGCCTCCTACGAGCAGTACTTC	CASSRDSSVASYEQYF
TRBJ1-5	TRBD1	NA	TRBV10-3	TGTGCCTCTGGGACAGGGGATAGGGGAAATCAGCCCCAGCATTTT	CASGTGDRGNQPQHF
TRBJ2-1	NA	NA	TRBV7-9	TGTGCCAGCAGCCCCCGGGGACAGCGGGAAGGTGCGACCTACAATGAGCAGTTCTTC	CASSPRGQREGATYNEQFF
TRBJ1-4	NA	NA	TRBV6-5	TGTGCCAGCAGCAGGCTAAATGAAAAACTGTTTTTT	CASSRLNEKLFF
TRBJ2-7	TRBD2	NA	TRBV5-1	TGCGCCAGCAGCTTGGAAGGGACTAGCATTTCCGAGCAGTACTTC	CASSLEGTSISEQYF
TRBJ2-1	TRBD2	NA	TRBV11-2	TGTGCCAGCAGTCTGTCTAGCGGACGTAATGAGCAGTTCTTC	CASSLSSGRNEQFF
TRBJ2-5	NA	NA	TRBV7-7	TGTGCTAGCAGCTCCAACTTACAAGAGACCCAGTACTTC	CASSSNLQETQYF
TRBJ2-2	TRBD2	NA	TRBV5-1	TGCGCCAGCAGCCTTACTAGCGGGGGGCTCACCGGGGAGCTGTTTTTT	CASSLTSGGLTGELFF
TRBJ1-6	NA	NA	TRBV6-6	TGTGCCAGCAGTCTTCTAGGGAATTCACCCCTCCACTTT	CASSLLGNSPLHF
TRBJ2-2	NA	once	TRBV5-1	TGCGCCAGCAGCCCCGAAGGGGGGGCCAACACCGGGGAGCTGTTTTTT	CASSPEGGANTGELFF
TRBJ1-2	TRBD1	NA	TRBV6-1	TGTGCCAGCAGTGAAGCAGGTTTGGGACAGGGTGGTGGTTTGATCTTC	CASSEAGLGQGGGLIF
TRBJ2-2	TRBD2	NA	TRBV6-6	TGTGCCAGCAGGCCCGGACTAGCGGGGGGGACCGGGGAGCTGTTTTTT	CASRPGLAGGTGELFF
TRBJ1-6	NA	few	TRBV19	TGTGCCAGTACCCTCCGGCAAATTAATTCACCCCTCCACTTT	CASTLRQINSPLHF
TRBJ2-3	NA	NA	TRBV7-9	TGTGCCAGCAGCCCCTTCACAGATACGCAGTATTTT	CASSPFTDTQYF